These 18 T cell receptor beta chains originate from one sample sequenced in a study of blood T cells in healthy people across ages. Primed by a sample-barcoded 5' primer and a J-beta primer mix, a second PCR proceeded for about 6 to 12 cycles. TCRdb independently ran MiXCR on the 5' RACE reads; one entry per CDR3 protein. This sample has around 1.7 million distinct CDR3 sequences, with about 30% found just once. The sequenced material came from blood. All receptors come from a young woman in good health.

This rearrangement joins TRBV20-1 to TRBJ1-1; 7 bases fit TRBD1. This CDR3 has 15 amino acids. V was clipped by 5 bases and J by 1 base; unmatched bases: 10. Germline V gene sequence: CDR1 DFQATT, CDR2 SNEGSKA (reference sequence). CDR3 DNA sequence: TGCAGTGCTTATACCCGACAGGGAGGGAACACTGAAGCTTTCTTT. It codes for CSAYTRQGGNTEAFF.

V gene TRBV4-1 combines with J gene TRBJ1-1; 9 positions agree with TRBD1. The CDR3 runs 15 residues. Germline V CDR1 and CDR2: MGHRA, YSYEKL. The V gene end was trimmed by 4 bases and the J gene end by 2 bases; junction bases not matched to a gene: 5. For the CDR3, the DNA is TGCGCCAGCAGCCCGGGACAGGGACCTAACACTGAAGCTTTCTTT. Protein product: CASSPGQGPNTEAFF.

This clonotype showed up just once. With a much larger clone just one base away, this may be a read error. The rearrangement joins TRBV7-2 to TRBJ2-5, with D tentatively TRBD2 (5 bases). The J call may be in error: the DNA end matches TRBJ2-7 better. The CDR3 covers 17 residues. The germline gives CDR1 SGHTA, CDR2 FQGNSA. The CDR3 DNA reads TGTGCCAGCAGCTTTCTCCCCTCTGCTGCGGCAGGAGGCGAGCAGTACTTC. Its translation: CASSFLPSAAAGGEQYF.

This clonotype has more than one count but fewer than ten. The rearrangement uses TRBV12-3 or TRBV12-4 and TRBJ2-1; the D is unclear. Between the trimmed V and J ends, which lost 3 bases and 6 bases, there was a span of 9 bases. The CDR3 has 13 amino acids. In DNA form, the CDR3 reads TGTGCCAGCAGTTTTCGGAACTCCAATGAGCAGTTCTTC. This encodes CASSFRNSNEQFF.

This clonotype appeared many times. The gene calls are TRBV9 and TRBJ2-4; the D call may be TRBD1 or TRBD2 (6 bases each). The V end lost 0 bases, the J end lost 6 bases, and 28 bases lay between the germline ends. CDR1 is SGDLS, CDR2 YYNGEE, per germline. The CDR3 length is 20 residues. The CDR3 DNA sequence: TGTGCCAGCAGCGTAGCTCCGGGGGCAGGATCGAGTGGCCCTGGAAACATTCAGTACTTC. Translation: CASSVAPGAGSSGPGNIQYF.

The chain has TRBV12-3 or TRBV12-4 and TRBJ2-1; TRBD2 is a possible D gene (5 bases). Trimming removed 6 bases at V and 1 base at J, with 13 bases between. This CDR3 region has 15 residues. The CDR3 loop is CASSPLAPSYNEQFF. CDR3 nucleotides: TGTGCCAGCAGCCCCCTAGCTCCATCCTACAATGAGCAGTTCTTC.

Many counts were recorded for this clonotype. V usage is TRBV6-2 or TRBV6-3 and J usage is TRBJ2-7; D may be TRBD1 (6 bases). CDR3 length: 13 amino acids. Germline CDR1 MNHEY, CDR2 SVGEGT. V was cut by 8 bases and J by 0 bases, with 11 bases left in between. The CDR3 DNA is TGTGCCAGCGGGGGCTGGTCCTCCTACGAGCAGTACTTC. This sequence encodes CASGGWSSYEQYF.

The table lists this clonotype with a few counts. The genes are TRBV28 and TRBJ1-6; TRBD1 matches at 7 bases. The J segment lost 7 bases and the V segment lost 6 bases, leaving 6 bases of the junction unmatched. The CDR3 spans 14 residues. Per the germline V gene, CDR1 is MDHEN and CDR2 is SYDVKM. CDR3: CASSDRVLNSPLHF. Written as DNA, the CDR3 is TGTGCCAGCAGCGACAGGGTATTGAATTCACCCCTCCACTTT.

This sequence joins TRBV12-3 or TRBV12-4 and TRBJ1-2, with D hard to call. Deletions cut 6 bases from V and 0 bases from J, with 20 bases between. The length of the CDR3 is 17 residues. This CDR3 is CASSPPSGRPANYGYTF. The CDR3 nucleotides read TGTGCCAGCAGCCCCCCGAGCGGCAGGCCCGCTAACTATGGCTACACCTTC.

This clonotype has just one count. Since a much larger clone is just one base distant, this may be a read error. The V call is TRBV5-1, the J call TRBJ1-5; 11 positions match TRBD1. Trimming removed 0 bases from V and 6 bases from J; junction bases left unmatched: 5. The CDR3 sequence is 16 residues long. The V gene's germline CDR1 is SGHRS and CDR2 YFSETQ. The CDR3, as DNA: TGCGCCAGCAGCTTGGGCGGACAGGGGGCTAGTCAGCCCCAGCATTTT. Amino acids: CASSLGGQGASQPQHF.

This clonotype was seen more than once but under ten times. The chain is built from TRBV2 and TRBJ1-2, with TRBD1 as a possible D gene (5 bases). The V end lost 6 bases, the J end lost 8 bases, and 22 bases lay between the germline ends. The length of the CDR3 is 15 residues. The V gene's germline CDR1 is SNHLY and CDR2 FYNNEI. In DNA form, the CDR3 reads TGTGCCAGCAGGCCGAGACAGACTACCCTCTCGGGCTACACCTTC. Translation gives CASRPRQTTLSGYTF.

This clonotype turned up a few times. This chain uses TRBV11-2 with TRBJ2-1; the D is unclear. V was cut by 2 bases and J by 8 bases, with 13 bases left in between. This CDR3 spans 14 amino acids. Germline V gene sequence: CDR1 SGHAT, CDR2 FQNNGV. The CDR3 sequence: CASSLQTGVDEQFF. The CDR3 DNA reads TGTGCCAGCAGCTTACAGACTGGGGTCGATGAGCAGTTCTTC.

The table lists this clonotype with a few counts. The V call is TRBV10-3, the J call TRBJ1-5, with a possible D match to TRBD1 (5 bases). The CDR3 covers 13 residues. Trimming shortened V by 3 bases and J by 5 bases, and 8 bases separated the two germline ends. CDR1 and CDR2 (germline): ENHRY, SYGVKD. The CDR3 spells CAISDGDHQPQHF. The CDR3 nucleotides read TGTGCCATCAGTGACGGGGACCATCAGCCCCAGCATTTT.

This clonotype was counted between two and nine times. The rearrangement links TRBV28 to TRBJ1-5, with D perhaps TRBD1 (6 bases). Germline values: CDR1 MDHEN, CDR2 SYDVKM. The CDR3 is 16 residues long. V dropped 6 bases and J dropped 1 base, with 16 bases sitting between them. DNA of the CDR3: TGTGCCAGCAGCGATGGGGGCAGGAGGAGCAATCAGCCCCAGCATTTT. Amino acids: CASSDGGRRSNQPQHF.

The V gene is TRBV9, the J gene TRBJ2-5; 7 bases map to TRBD1. With 4 bases clipped from V and 4 bases from J, the junction kept 10 bases outside the gene matches. The CDR3 extends over 15 amino acids. Germline CDR1 reads SGDLS; CDR2 reads YYNGEE. CDR3 bases: TGTGCCAGCAGCCGAGACAGGGCGAGGGGAGAGACCCAGTACTTC. It yields the protein CASSRDRARGETQYF.

The chain employs TRBV11-2 and TRBJ2-1; 9 bases align to TRBD2. From germline, CDR1 is SGHAT and CDR2 FQNNGV. J gave up 8 bases and V 8 bases, and 7 bases lay outside the gene matches. The CDR3 length is 13 residues. For the CDR3, the DNA is TGTGCCAGCTGGACTAGCGTTCGGGATGAGCAGTTCTTC. Protein product: CASWTSVRDEQFF.

This rearrangement joins TRBV7-9 to TRBJ2-1; 15 positions match TRBD2. The CDR3 extends over 15 amino acids. Germline V gene lookup returns CDR1 SEHNR and CDR2 FQNEAQ (reference sequence). Losses at the gene ends were 6 bases for V and 10 bases for J; bases not matched to a gene: 7. CDR3 protein: CASRRTSGGDGEQFF. As DNA, the CDR3 is TGTGCCAGCAGGCGGACTAGCGGGGGGGACGGGGAGCAGTTCTTC.

This clonotype was found a few times. Since a much larger clone is just one base distant, this may be a read error. The chain carries TRBV28 and TRBJ2-5; no firm D call. Per the germline V gene, CDR1 is MDHEN and CDR2 is SYDVKM. The CDR3 has 12 amino acids. The CDR3 region is CASSLTGETRYF. For the CDR3, the DNA is TGTGCCAGCAGTCTAACTGGCGAGACCCGGTACTTC.